The 21 T cell receptor beta chains in this list originate from one sample, sequenced in a study of shared clonotypes between healthy human individuals. Sequencing was performed with immunoSEQ multiplex PCR; in TCRdb, only in-frame clones are kept and a portion is missing. The data contain about 820,000 clones, 80% to 95% of them singletons. CD45RO negativity and positive selection for CCR7 defined naive CD8 cells, a population that excluded terminally differentiated effector memory CD45RA+ cells. The sequencing input was naive CD8+ T cells sorted from blood. The receptor source for this set is a man younger than 45 in good health.

The V and J genes are TRBV7-6 and TRBJ1-5, with D possibly TRBD1 on 5 matching bases. V lost 2 bases, J lost 5 bases, and 10 bases lay in between. The germline V gene has CDR1 SGHVS and CDR2 FNYEAQ. The length of the CDR3 is 14 residues. CDR3: CASSLRQGDQPQHF. In DNA form, the CDR3 reads TGTGCCAGCAGCTTAAGACAAGGGGATCAGCCCCAGCATTTT.

The chain is built from TRBV2 and TRBJ1-5; tentative D call: TRBD1 (5 bases). The CDR3 is made up of 16 amino acids. In germline, CDR1 is SNHLY, CDR2 FYNNEI. Between the trimmed V and J ends, which lost 6 bases and 2 bases, there was a span of 17 bases. CDR3 protein: CASSPMGRAGNQPQHF. CDR3 nucleotide sequence: TGTGCCAGCAGCCCTATGGGCAGGGCGGGCAATCAGCCCCAGCATTTT.

The chain uses TRBV7-9 and TRBJ2-1, with D maybe TRBD2 (7 bases). V was pared by 5 bases and J by 2 bases, with 13 bases between. The length of the CDR3 is 15 residues. Germline V gene data show CDR1 as SEHNR and CDR2 as FQNEAQ (reference sequence). CDR3 protein: CASSPGGFTYNEQFF. In DNA, the CDR3 is TGTGCCAGCAGCCCGGGGGGCTTCACCTACAATGAGCAGTTCTTC.

V gene TRBV27 combines with J gene TRBJ2-1, with D perhaps TRBD2 (6 bases). The CDR3 length is 17 residues. Germline V gene data show CDR1 as MNHEY and CDR2 as SMNVEV (reference sequence). The ends were cut back, 0 bases at V and 0 bases at J, with 12 bases in the middle. CDR3 DNA sequence: TGTGCCAGCAGTTTATCTGCCTTAGCGGCCTCCTACAATGAGCAGTTCTTC. Amino acid sequence: CASSLSALAASYNEQFF.

This sequence joins TRBV7-9 and TRBJ2-3; maybe TRBD2 (7 bases). CDR1 and CDR2 (germline): SEHNR, FQNEAQ (reference sequence). V was pared by 6 bases and J by 3 bases, with 19 bases between. There are 16 residues in the CDR3. The CDR3 reads CASRSGRGESTDTQYF. CDR3 nucleotides: TGTGCCAGCAGGTCGGGGAGGGGGGAGAGTACAGATACGCAGTATTTT.

The chain carries TRBV7-9 and TRBJ1-1; D unresolved. V was clipped by 1 base and J by 0 bases, with 9 bases between them. Germline V gene lookup returns CDR1 SEHNR and CDR2 FQNEAQ (reference sequence). This CDR3 region has 15 residues. CDR3 DNA: TGTGCCAGCAGCTTAGTCCTGGGGATGAACACTGAAGCTTTCTTT. Protein product: CASSLVLGMNTEAFF.

The chain joins TRBV28 to TRBJ2-2; 7 bases are a match to TRBD1. CDR3 length equals 15 residues. Germline trimming cut 2 bases from V and 6 bases from J; bases unmatched to any gene: 6. Germline V gene lookup returns CDR1 MDHEN and CDR2 SYDVKM. In DNA form, the CDR3 reads TGTGCCAGCAGTTTAGAGGGGGCGCTGGCCGGGGAGCTGTTTTTT. Its translation: CASSLEGALAGELFF.

The gene calls are TRBV18 and TRBJ2-7; no clear D. This CDR3 contains 14 residues. Germline CDR1 reads KGHSH; CDR2 reads LQKENI. Trimming pared 5 bases from V and 3 bases from J, leaving 14 bases between. DNA of the CDR3: TGTGCCAGCTCATCAAGAGCCCCCTACTACGAGCAGTACTTC. It yields the protein CASSSRAPYYEQYF.

This clone was observed once. The V gene is TRBV6-5, the J gene TRBJ2-2, with D possibly being TRBD1 (6 bases). Deletions cut 7 bases from V and 8 bases from J, with 17 bases between. This CDR3 contains 14 residues. Looked up from germline, CDR1 is MNHEY and CDR2 is SVGAGI. The CDR3 reads CASNIQGSSGELFF. The DNA for the CDR3 is TGTGCCAGCAATATACAGGGTTCGTCGGGGGAGCTGTTTTTT.

The rearrangement uses TRBV4-3 and TRBJ1-4; no clear D gene. The CDR3 loop spans 15 amino acids. Germline V lookup: CDR1 LGHNA, CDR2 YSLEER. Trimming left V 1 base short and J 7 bases short, with 13 bases between. The CDR3 protein is CASSQGLGVGEKLFF. DNA for the CDR3: TGCGCCAGCAGCCAAGGCCTAGGAGTCGGTGAAAAACTGTTTTTT.

The rearrangement joins TRBV28 to TRBJ2-7; 7 nucleotides line up with TRBD1. Germline assignment: CDR1 MDHEN and CDR2 SYDVKM. With 2 bases clipped from V and 2 bases from J, the junction kept 12 bases outside the gene matches. This CDR3 is built from 17 residues. The CDR3 loop is CASSLRTGLDFPYEQYF. CDR3 in DNA: TGTGCCAGCAGTTTAAGGACAGGCCTAGACTTTCCCTACGAGCAGTACTTC.

The chain recombines TRBV19 with TRBJ2-7; TRBD2 agrees at 9 bases. The CDR3 consists of 15 residues. Germline CDR1 is LNHDA and CDR2 is SQIVND (reference sequence). The V segment lost 8 bases and the J segment 7 bases; nucleotides outside the gene matches: 15. CDR3 loop: CASSASGIDLVEQYF. Written as DNA, the CDR3 is TGTGCCAGTTCGGCTAGCGGGATTGATCTAGTTGAGCAGTACTTC. The entire variable domain, with the rest obtained from reference TRBV19 and TRBJ2-7, is as follows: DGGITQSPKYLFRKEGQNVTLSCEQNLNHDAMYWYRQDPGQGLRLIYYSQIVNDFQKGDIAEGYSVSREKKESFPLTVTSAQKNPTAFYLCASSASGIDLVEQYFGPGTRLTVT.

This clone was detected only once. This rearrangement joins TRBV28 to TRBJ2-3; 15 nucleotides match TRBD2. Germline assignment: CDR1 MDHEN and CDR2 SYDVKM. The CDR3 totals 16 residues. The junction had 6 bases not matched to a gene; V was cut back by 5 bases and J by 6 bases. The CDR3 region has the DNA TGTGCCAGCAGTCCCGGGACTAGCGGGAGGAGGGATACGCAGTATTTT. This sequence encodes CASSPGTSGRRDTQYF. Complete variable domain (other parts from reference TRBV28 and TRBJ2-3): DVKVTQSSRYLVKRTGEKVFLECVQDMDHENMFWYRQDPGLGLRLIYFSYDVKMKEKGDIPEGYSVSREKKERFSLILESASTNQTSMYLCASSPGTSGRRDTQYFGPGTRLTVL.

The CDR3 spells CASRETRDRVPYEQYF. The CDR3 DNA follows: TGTGCCAGCAGAGAGACCCGGGACAGGGTCCCCTACGAGCAGTACTTC. V is TRBV6-6 and J is TRBJ2-7, with 9 bases lining up with TRBD1. The V gene end was trimmed by 6 bases and the J gene end by 2 bases; junction bases not matched to a gene: 11. This CDR3 contains 16 residues. CDR1 is MNHNY, CDR2 SVGAGI, per germline (reference sequence).

The chain couples TRBV27 to TRBJ2-7; D unresolved. V lost 10 bases and J 5 bases, leaving 9 bases between the germline ends. The germline CDR1 and CDR2 sequences are MNHEY and SMNVEV (reference sequence). The CDR3 spans 10 residues. CDR3: CATLRDEQYF. For the CDR3, the DNA is TGTGCCACCCTCCGGGACGAGCAGTACTTC.

This clone appeared once. This chain connects TRBV7-9 to TRBJ1-1, with D uncertain. The germline V and J ends were trimmed by 1 base and 5 bases, with 11 bases remaining between them. The CDR3 loop spans 14 amino acids. Germline values: CDR1 SEHNR, CDR2 FQNEAQ (reference sequence). CDR3 nucleotide sequence: TGTGCCAGCAGCTTAGATTATCGGGGAACTGAAGCTTTCTTT. Translated, it gives CASSLDYRGTEAFF.

This chain connects TRBV7-9 to TRBJ2-1; possibly TRBD1 for D (5 bases). The V gene lost 11 bases and the J gene lost 8 bases, with 16 bases spanning the gap. Germline V gene sequence: CDR1 SEHNR, CDR2 FQNEAQ (reference sequence). The CDR3 sequence is 12 residues long. DNA for the CDR3: TGTGCCGCCATGGGGCCTACGGATGAGCAGTTCTTC. Its protein product is CAAMGPTDEQFF.

This chain uses TRBV11-3 with TRBJ2-7, with 9 bases that match TRBD1. Trimming cost V 5 bases and J 5 bases; bases outside gene matches: 7. Per the germline V gene, CDR1 is SGHNT and CDR2 is YENEEA. The CDR3 spans 14 residues. The CDR3 nucleotides are TGTGCCAGCAGCGCCCGGGACAGGGACCACGAGCAGTACTTC. Translating gives CASSARDRDHEQYF. Based on the CDR3 plus reference TRBV11-3 and TRBJ2-7, the full variable domain is EAGVVQSPRYKIIEKKQPVAFWCNPISGHNTLYWYLQNLGQGPELLIRYENEEAVDDSQLPKDRFSAERLKGVDSTLKIQPAELGDSAVYLCASSARDRDHEQYFGPGTRLTVT.

CDR3 DNA sequence: TGTGCCAGCAGCTTAGCCCAGGGAGGGAATCAGCCCCAGCATTTT. Protein sequence: CASSLAQGGNQPQHF. This rearrangement joins TRBV7-8 to TRBJ1-5; D is perhaps TRBD1 (5 bases). CDR1 SGHVS and CDR2 FQNEAQ come from the germline V gene. The CDR3 totals 15 residues. The V end was cut by 0 bases, the J end by 4 bases, with 10 bases between.

This clone is a singleton in its sample. The chain has TRBV6-5 and TRBJ2-2; D not certain. The V gene lost 2 bases and the J gene lost 1 base, with 5 bases spanning the gap. Germline V lookup: CDR1 MNHEY, CDR2 SVGAGI. CDR3 size: 14 residues. The CDR3 DNA reads TGTGCCAGCAGTTACGCGGTGAACACCGGGGAGCTGTTTTTT. Protein: CASSYAVNTGELFF.

The chain combines TRBV7-6 with TRBJ2-1, with TRBD1 matching over 7 bases. V was clipped by 5 bases and J by 2 bases; unmatched bases: 3. This CDR3 is 14 amino acids long. Germline lookup yields CDR1 SGHVS and CDR2 FNYEAQ. The CDR3 sequence is CASSLTGTYNEQFF. The CDR3 coding sequence is TGTGCCAGCAGCCTGACAGGGACCTACAATGAGCAGTTCTTC.